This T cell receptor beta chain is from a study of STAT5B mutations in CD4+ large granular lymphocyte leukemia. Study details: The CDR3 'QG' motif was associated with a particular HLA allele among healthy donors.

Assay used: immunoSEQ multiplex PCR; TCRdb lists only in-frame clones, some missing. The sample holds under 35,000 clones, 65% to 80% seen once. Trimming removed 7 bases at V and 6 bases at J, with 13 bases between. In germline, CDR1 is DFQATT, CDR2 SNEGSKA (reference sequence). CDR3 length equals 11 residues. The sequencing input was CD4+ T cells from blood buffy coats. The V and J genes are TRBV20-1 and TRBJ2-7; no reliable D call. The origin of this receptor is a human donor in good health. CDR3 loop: CSVPDLREQYF. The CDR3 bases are TGCAGTGTGCCAGACCTACGCGAGCAGTACTTC.